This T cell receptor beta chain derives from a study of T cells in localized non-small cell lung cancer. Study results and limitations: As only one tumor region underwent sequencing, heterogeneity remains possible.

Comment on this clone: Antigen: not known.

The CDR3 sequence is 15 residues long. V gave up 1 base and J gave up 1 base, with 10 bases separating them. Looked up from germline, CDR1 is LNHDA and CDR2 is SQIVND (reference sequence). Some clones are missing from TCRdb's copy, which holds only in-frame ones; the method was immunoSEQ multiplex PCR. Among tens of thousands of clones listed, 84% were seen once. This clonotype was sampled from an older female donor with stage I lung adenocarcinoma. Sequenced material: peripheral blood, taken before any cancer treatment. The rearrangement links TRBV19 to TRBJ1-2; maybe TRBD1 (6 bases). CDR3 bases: TGTGCCAGTAGTATAGGAGGACAGATTAACTATGGCTACACCTTC. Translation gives CASSIGGQINYGYTF.